Listed here are 22 T cell receptor beta chains from one sample, sequenced in a study of immune evolution from preneoplasia to lung adenocarcinoma. Repertoires were generated with immunoSEQ multiplex PCR, while TCRdb's copy carries only in-frame clones and drops some. The repertoire consists of 11,000 to 15,000 clones, with about four fifths occurring once and the leading ten covering under 3%. The sample comprised FFPE minimally invasive lung adenocarcinoma tissue. These receptors originate from a person between 55 and 80 years old with lung adenocarcinoma.

This chain joins TRBV6-1 and TRBJ1-1; D is unclear. The V gene's germline CDR1 is MNHNS and CDR2 SASEGT. V was clipped by 7 bases and J by 8 bases, with 14 bases between them. The CDR3 is 12 amino acids. CDR3 protein: CASTDLGSEAFF. The CDR3, as DNA: TGTGCCAGCACAGATTTAGGGTCGGAAGCTTTCTTT.

The genes are TRBV11-2 and TRBJ2-2; 7 positions agree with TRBD2. The CDR3 runs 16 residues. V lost 5 bases and J lost 4; bases outside the gene matches: 10. Germline assignment: CDR1 SGHAT and CDR2 FQNNGV. The CDR3 DNA is TGTGCCAGCAGCCCCGACGGGACTATACCCACCGGGGAGCTGTTTTTT. This encodes CASSPDGTIPTGELFF.

The rearrangement links TRBV7-3 to TRBJ2-2; D is unclear. Germline assignment: CDR1 SGHTA and CDR2 FQGTGA. The CDR3 has 13 amino acids. Trimming took off 5 bases at V and 2 bases at J, with 6 bases between the two ends. This CDR3 reads CASSRQNTGELFF. Written as DNA, the CDR3 is TGTGCCAGCAGCCGACAAAACACCGGGGAGCTGTTTTTT.

The chain links TRBV11-3 to TRBJ2-7, with D possibly being TRBD2 (5 bases). Trimming cost V 0 bases and J 1 base, with 19 bases left between them. CDR1 is SGHNT and CDR2 is YENEEA in the germline V gene. The CDR3 contains 18 residues. CDR3 DNA sequence: TGTGCCAGCAGCTTAGACCCCATCGGAGGCCGATTTTCCTACGAGCAGTACTTC. It is translated as CASSLDPIGGRFSYEQYF.

Worth noting for this clone: An end of the junction differs from the germline gene, which may be a read error. Distinct nucleotide sequences in the sample also encode this CDR3. The chain recombines TRBV5-6 with TRBJ1-1; D possibly corresponds to TRBD1 (5 bases). The CDR3 is 14 residues long. CDR1 and CDR2 (germline): SGHDT, YYEEEE. The CDR3: CASSGGTLNTEAFF. For the CDR3, the DNA is TGTGCCAGCAGCGGCGGGACTTTGAATACTGAAGCTTTCTTT. The entire variable domain, with the rest obtained from reference TRBV5-6 and TRBJ1-1, is as follows: DAGVTQSPTHLIKTRGQQVTLRCSPKSGHDTVSWYQQALGQGPQFIFQYYEEEERQRGNFPDRFSGHQFPNYSSELNVNALLLGDSALYLCASSGGTLNTEAFFGQGTRLTVV.

The chain links TRBV5-6 to TRBJ1-2; D perhaps matches TRBD1 (5 bases). Per the germline V gene, CDR1 is SGHDT and CDR2 is YYEEEE. The CDR3 is 15 residues long. V lost 2 bases and J lost 5, with 16 bases in between. The CDR3 DNA is TGTGCCAGCAGCTTTCTCCGACAGCGGTTATATGGCTACACCTTC. Protein: CASSFLRQRLYGYTF.

The chain combines TRBV11-3 with TRBJ1-1; the match to TRBD1 covers 8 bases. The germline CDR1 and CDR2 sequences are SGHNT and YENEEA. CDR3 length: 15 residues. Trimming took 2 bases from V and 4 from J; bases not matched to a gene: 6. Written as DNA, the CDR3 is TGTGCCAGCAGCTTAAATACAGGGGGGGGCACTGAAGCTTTCTTT. It encodes CASSLNTGGGTEAFF.

This clone appeared a single time. The chain employs TRBV30 and TRBJ1-5; unclear D gene. The germline gives CDR1 GTSNPN, CDR2 SVGIG (reference sequence). The CDR3 length is 14 residues. Trimming stripped 0 bases from V and 3 bases from J, with 9 bases between. The CDR3 sequence: CAWSVGVYNQPQHF. In DNA form, the CDR3 reads TGTGCCTGGAGTGTGGGCGTATACAATCAGCCCCAGCATTTT.

This chain joins TRBV11-3 and TRBJ2-3; D possibly matches TRBD1 or TRBD2 (5 bases each). The CDR3 is made up of 16 amino acids. CDR1 is SGHNT and CDR2 is YENEEA in the germline V gene. Trimming removed 3 bases from V and 0 bases from J, with 13 bases in between. The CDR3 bases are TGTGCCAGCAGCTTCGGGACGCTACCTAGCACAGATACGCAGTATTTT. It translates to CASSFGTLPSTDTQYF.

This rearrangement joins TRBV21-1 to TRBJ1-5; no DNA check was done on the table's D call, TRBD1. TRBV21-1 constitutes a pseudogene. The CDR3 has 18 residues. The DNA for the CDR3 is TGTGCCAGCAGCACGCGATCGACAGGGCTCTTCGGTAATCAGCCCCAGCATTTT. It specifies CASSTRSTGLFGNQPQHF.

In DNA, the CDR3 is TGTGCCAGCTCCTACGGGACAGGGCATCAGCCCCAGCATTTT. Encoded protein: CASSYGTGHQPQHF. V is TRBV28 and J is TRBJ1-5; 9 bases map to TRBD1. The junction had 7 bases not matched to a gene; V was cut back by 8 bases and J by 5 bases. CDR1 is MDHEN, CDR2 SYDVKM, per germline. The CDR3 runs 14 residues.

The chain joins TRBV5-6 to TRBJ2-5; D is possibly TRBD2 (6 bases). This CDR3 contains 18 residues. From germline, CDR1 is SGHDT and CDR2 YYEEEE. V lost 4 bases and J lost 5, with 27 bases in between. CDR3 region: CASSPDPSGSALVETQYF. CDR3 DNA: TGTGCCAGCAGCCCCGATCCCAGCGGGTCAGCCTTAGTGGAGACCCAGTACTTC.

This chain links TRBV2 with TRBJ2-7; no definite D call. V was clipped by 7 bases and J by 0 bases, with 10 bases between them. The CDR3 loop spans 13 amino acids. CDR1 is SNHLY, CDR2 FYNNEI, per germline. For the CDR3, the DNA is TGTGCCAGCAATTACATAGACTCCTACGAGCAGTACTTC. It yields the protein CASNYIDSYEQYF.

The genes are TRBV29-1 and TRBJ2-7, with D perhaps TRBD1 (5 bases). The CDR3 has 11 amino acids. V was cut by 3 bases and J by 6 bases, with 9 bases left in between. Germline CDR1 and CDR2: SQVTM and ANQGSEA. This CDR3 reads CSVDRASEQYF. The CDR3 bases are TGCAGCGTTGACAGGGCTTCCGAGCAGTACTTC.

The chain employs TRBV9 and TRBJ1-4; 8 bases map to TRBD1. V was pared by 4 bases and J by 1 base, with 12 bases of the junction left unmatched. CDR1 is SGDLS, CDR2 YYNGEE, per germline. This CDR3 contains 18 residues. Here the CDR3 reads CASSPRVGTGGTNEKLFF. Written as DNA, the CDR3 is TGTGCCAGCAGCCCACGTGTGGGTACAGGGGGAACTAATGAAAAACTGTTTTTT. The entire variable domain, with the rest obtained from reference TRBV9 and TRBJ1-4, is as follows: DSGVTQTPKHLITATGQRVTLRCSPRSGDLSVYWYQQSLDQGLQFLIQYYNGEERAKGNILERFSAQQFPDLHSELNLSSLELGDSALYFCASSPRVGTGGTNEKLFFGSGTQLSVL.

The chain joins TRBV7-3 to TRBJ1-2; D gene unclear. CDR1 and CDR2 (germline): SGHTA, FQGTGA. With 2 bases removed from V and 2 bases from J, the gap between germline ends came to 6 bases. The CDR3 has 13 amino acids. The CDR3: CASSLDGNYGYTF. In DNA form, the CDR3 reads TGTGCCAGCAGCTTAGACGGCAACTATGGCTACACCTTC.

This chain uses TRBV16 with TRBJ1-2; the D gene is possibly TRBD1 (5 bases). The CDR3 contains 17 residues. V was clipped by 0 bases and J by 4 bases, with 18 bases between them. Germline CDR1 reads KGHSY; CDR2 reads FQNENV. In DNA form, the CDR3 reads TGTGCCAGCAGCCAATCAATCGCGGGACCTCCTTTCTATGGCTACACCTTC. It codes for CASSQSIAGPPFYGYTF.

The chain has TRBV28 and TRBJ1-2, with D possibly TRBD1 on 5 matching bases. Germline V gene sequence: CDR1 MDHEN, CDR2 SYDVKM. The CDR3 is 14 residues long. V shed 1 base and J shed 8 bases, with 14 bases lying between them. This chain's CDR3 is CASSLYGDPGGYTF. CDR3 DNA: TGTGCCAGCAGTTTATACGGGGACCCGGGAGGCTACACCTTC.

The chain employs TRBV9 and TRBJ1-2; weak D call: TRBD1 (6 bases). The CDR3 totals 13 residues. The V gene's germline CDR1 is SGDLS and CDR2 YYNGEE. The V and J ends lost 4 bases and 4 bases respectively, with 11 bases between them. The CDR3 protein is CASSLDSFYGYTF. DNA of the CDR3: TGTGCCAGCAGCCTGGACAGCTTCTATGGCTACACCTTC.

V usage is TRBV9 and J usage is TRBJ2-1; D gene unclear. This CDR3 spans 15 amino acids. CDR1 and CDR2 (germline): SGDLS, YYNGEE. V lost 0 bases and J lost 3, with 10 bases in between. CDR3 coding DNA: TGTGCCAGCAGCGTAGTAGTCGGTGGCTACAATGAGCAGTTCTTC. It translates to CASSVVVGGYNEQFF.

The rearrangement joins TRBV19 to TRBJ2-1, with D possibly being TRBD2 (6 bases). The CDR3 covers 14 residues. Trimming took off 6 bases at V and 5 bases at J, with 14 bases between the two ends. CDR1 is LNHDA, CDR2 SQIVND, per germline (reference sequence). In DNA form, the CDR3 reads TGTGCCAGTAGGATCCTGGGGGGAAACAATGAGCAGTTCTTC. This codes for CASRILGGNNEQFF.

The chain is built from TRBV7-9 and TRBJ1-3; D is undetermined. Trimming took off 5 bases at V and 0 bases at J, with 8 bases between the two ends. The CDR3 totals 14 residues. Germline CDR1 reads SEHNR; CDR2 reads FQNEAQ (reference sequence). CDR3: CASSLLSSGNTIYF. The CDR3 region has the DNA TGTGCCAGCAGCCTCCTTAGCTCTGGAAACACCATATATTTT.